These 9 T cell receptor beta chains were sequenced from one sample in a study of cytomegalovirus exposure and HLA in healthy donors. The PCR contained 60 Vbeta and 13 Jbeta primers. Repertoires were generated with immunoSEQ multiplex PCR, while TCRdb's copy carries only in-frame clones and drops some. This table has some 140,000 clones, 75% to 90% appearing once. The specimen sequenced was PBMCs. All receptors come from a woman aged 45-65 years in good health and CMV-seropositive.

This clone has more than one count but fewer than ten. Here the CDR3 reads CASSFDSQETQYF. The CDR3, as DNA: TGCGCCAGCAGCTTCGACAGCCAAGAGACCCAGTACTTC. This chain links TRBV5-1 with TRBJ2-5; D may be TRBD1 (5 bases). The CDR3 runs 13 residues. Germline values: CDR1 SGHRS, CDR2 YFSETQ. V dropped 2 bases and J dropped 1 base, with 6 bases sitting between them.

With respect to this clone: Compared with germline, one end of the junction differs, possibly owing to a read error. V and J are TRBV2 and TRBJ1-2; 8 nucleotides align to TRBD1. The CDR3 has 14 residues. CDR1 and CDR2 from the germline V gene are SNHLY and FYNNEI. Here the CDR3 DNA reads TGTGCCAGCAGCCCACCGGGGACAGGCTATGACTACACCTTC. Encoded protein: CASSPPGTGYDYTF.

V gene TRBV28 combines with J gene TRBJ2-7, with D possibly matching TRBD1 (6 bases). The germline CDR1 and CDR2 sequences are MDHEN and SYDVKM. With 2 bases removed from V and 4 bases from J, the gap between germline ends came to 24 bases. The CDR3 is 18 amino acids. The CDR3 DNA reads as TGTGCCAGCAGTTTAATCGTACAGGGACCTGTTAGTGGATACGAGCAGTACTTC. Its protein is CASSLIVQGPVSGYEQYF. The entire variable domain, with the rest obtained from reference TRBV28 and TRBJ2-7, is as follows: DVKVTQSSRYLVKRTGEKVFLECVQDMDHENMFWYRQDPGLGLRLIYFSYDVKMKEKGDIPEGYSVSREKKERFSLILESASTNQTSMYLCASSLIVQGPVSGYEQYFGPGTRLTVT.

This chain uses TRBV5-1 with TRBJ1-1; TRBD1 matches 10 bases. The ends lost 0 bases at V and 6 bases at J; junction bases unmatched: 2. CDR3 size: 14 residues. The germline gives CDR1 SGHRS, CDR2 YFSETQ. CDR3 sequence: CASSLGDRGAEAFF. In nucleotides, the CDR3 is TGCGCCAGCAGCTTGGGGGACAGGGGCGCTGAAGCTTTCTTT. The entire variable domain, with the rest obtained from reference TRBV5-1 and TRBJ1-1, is as follows: KAGVTQTPRYLIKTRGQQVTLSCSPISGHRSVSWYQQTPGQGLQFLFEYFSETQRNKGNFPGRFSGRQFSNSRSEMNVSTLELGDSALYLCASSLGDRGAEAFFGQGTRLTVV.

The chain has TRBV15 and TRBJ2-7; 9 bases align to TRBD1. The germline V gene has CDR1 LNHNV and CDR2 YYDKDF (reference sequence). Losses at the gene ends were 5 bases for V and 6 bases for J; bases not matched to a gene: 8. The CDR3 totals 14 residues. The CDR3 protein is CATSPRQGGSEQYF. The CDR3, as DNA: TGTGCCACCAGCCCCCGACAGGGGGGCAGCGAGCAGTACTTC. Supplemented by reference TRBV15 and TRBJ2-7, the full variable domain reads DAMVIQNPRYQVTQFGKPVTLSCSQTLNHNVMYWYQQKSSQAPKLLFHYYDKDFNNEADTPDNFQSRRPNTSFCFLDIRSPGLGDTAMYLCATSPRQGGSEQYFGPGTRLTVT.

The chain carries TRBV7-9 and TRBJ2-1; 9 nucleotides line up with TRBD2. Trimming removed 5 bases from V and 7 bases from J; junction bases left unmatched: 9. The V gene's germline CDR1 is SEHNR and CDR2 FQNEAQ (reference sequence). This CDR3 is 15 amino acids long. CDR3 protein: CASSRAGGPGNEQFF. The CDR3 DNA sequence: TGTGCCAGCAGCCGGGCGGGGGGGCCGGGAAATGAGCAGTTCTTC.

This rearrangement joins TRBV7-6 to TRBJ2-3; 14 bases fit TRBD2. The CDR3 totals 19 residues. Germline values: CDR1 SGHVS, CDR2 FNYEAQ. Trimming at V came to 2 bases and at J to 0 bases, leaving 7 bases not matched to a gene. This CDR3 is CASSLWRGLAGESTDTQYF. The DNA for the CDR3 is TGTGCCAGCAGCTTATGGAGGGGACTAGCGGGGGAAAGCACAGATACGCAGTATTTT.

This clone was counted a few times. V and J are TRBV11-2 and TRBJ1-6, with TRBD1 identical over 7 bases. This CDR3 has 14 residues. V lost 5 bases and J lost 7; bases outside the gene matches: 5. CDR1 and CDR2 (germline): SGHAT, FQNNGV. In DNA, the CDR3 is TGTGCCAGCAGCCTACAGGGGAGGAATTCACCCCTCCACTTT. It yields the protein CASSLQGRNSPLHF.

The chain joins TRBV28 to TRBJ2-1, with TRBD1 matching 7 bases. J gave up 5 bases and V 8 bases, and 12 bases lay outside the gene matches. In germline, CDR1 is MDHEN, CDR2 SYDVKM. This CDR3 is built from 15 residues. The chain's CDR3 is CASDTGVEGNNEQFF. The CDR3 coding sequence is TGTGCCAGCGATACAGGGGTTGAGGGGAACAATGAGCAGTTCTTC. Variable domain in full (rest from reference TRBV28 and TRBJ2-1): DVKVTQSSRYLVKRTGEKVFLECVQDMDHENMFWYRQDPGLGLRLIYFSYDVKMKEKGDIPEGYSVSREKKERFSLILESASTNQTSMYLCASDTGVEGNNEQFFGPGTRLTVL.